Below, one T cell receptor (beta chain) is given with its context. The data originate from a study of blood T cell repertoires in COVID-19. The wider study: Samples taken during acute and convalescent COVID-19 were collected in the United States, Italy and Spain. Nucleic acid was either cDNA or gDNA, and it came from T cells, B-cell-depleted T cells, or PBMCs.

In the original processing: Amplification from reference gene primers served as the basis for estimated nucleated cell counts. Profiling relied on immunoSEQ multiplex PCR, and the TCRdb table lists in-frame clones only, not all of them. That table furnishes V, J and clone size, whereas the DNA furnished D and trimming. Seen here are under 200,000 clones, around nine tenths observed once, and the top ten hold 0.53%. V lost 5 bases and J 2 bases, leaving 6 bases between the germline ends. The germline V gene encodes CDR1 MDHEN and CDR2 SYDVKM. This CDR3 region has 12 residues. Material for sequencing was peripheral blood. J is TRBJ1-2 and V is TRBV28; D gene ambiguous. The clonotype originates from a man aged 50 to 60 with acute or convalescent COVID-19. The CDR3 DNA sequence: TGTGCCAGCAGTCAGGCCAACTATGGCTACACCTTC. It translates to CASSQANYGYTF.